The rows below give T cell receptor beta chains drawn from one sample of a study of blood T cell repertoires in COVID-19. TCRdb's table, derived via immunoSEQ multiplex PCR, lists solely in-frame clones and lacks some. Of more than 120,000 clones listed, around 84% are singletons. Specimen: peripheral blood. These receptors were collected from a human donor in a cohort sampled during active COVID-19. Each CDR3 is given with its conserved first and last residue. A D gene is named only where the DNA matches it firmly. A row's size may be missing; if present it is once, few, many or a size class.

clone size,J gene,V gene,D gene,CDR3 DNA,CDR3 protein
NA,TRBJ1-2,TRBV6-5,NA,TGTGCCAGCACCATGCTGATCGGGGAAGGCTATGGCTACACCTTC,CASTMLIGEGYGYTF
once,TRBJ2-1,TRBV2,NA,TGTGCCGGAAAACTAGAGGTTGACAATGAGCAGTTCTTC,CAGKLEVDNEQFF
NA,TRBJ1-1,TRBV18,NA,TGTGCCAGCTCACCTAGTCCAGGAATAAACACTGAAGCTTTCTTT,CASSPSPGINTEAFF
NA,TRBJ1-1,TRBV5-6,NA,TGTGCCAGCAGATTTTCGGGGGGGTCGAACACTGAAGCTTTCTTT,CASRFSGGSNTEAFF
NA,TRBJ2-6,TRBV5-1,NA,TGCGCCAGTAACGGAGGCTCTGGGGCCAACGTCCTGACTTTC,CASNGGSGANVLTF
NA,TRBJ2-5,TRBV7-9,NA,TGTGCCAGCAGCCCCGAGACTCAAGAGACCCAGTACTTC,CASSPETQETQYF
NA,TRBJ1-2,TRBV6-2/TRBV6-3,TRBD1,TGTGCCAGCAGCTCCCGGGACAGGGAGGCCCACACCTTC,CASSSRDREAHTF
NA,TRBJ2-1,TRBV15,NA,TGTGCCACCAGCAGAGAGGGCAGATACAATGAGCAGTTCTTC,CATSREGRYNEQFF
NA,TRBJ2-5,TRBV18,TRBD2,TGTGCCAGCTCACCATACGCTAGCGGGAGTGAGGAGGAGACCCAGTACTTC,CASSPYASGSEEETQYF
few,TRBJ1-3,TRBV5-1,TRBD1,TGCGCCAGCAGCTTGGGACAGGGGGCAAACACCATATATTTT,CASSLGQGANTIYF
NA,TRBJ1-1,TRBV10-2,TRBD1,TGCGCCAGCAGTGAGTTCTCCAGGGGGGTGATGAACACTGAAGCTTTCTTT,CASSEFSRGVMNTEAFF
few,TRBJ1-2,TRBV28,NA,TGTGCCAGCAGAGTACAGGGAGCTAACTATGGCTACACCTTC,CASRVQGANYGYTF
NA,TRBJ2-7,TRBV5-4,TRBD1,TGTGCCAGCAGCCCAGGGACAGCAACCTACGAGCAGTACTTC,CASSPGTATYEQYF
NA,TRBJ2-5,TRBV27,NA,TGTGCCAGCAGTGGACACTCCCAAGAGACCCAGTACTTC,CASSGHSQETQYF
once,TRBJ1-5,TRBV4-1,NA,TGCGCCAGCAGCCAAGATTTAGGGGATCAGCCCCAGCATTTT,CASSQDLGDQPQHF
NA,TRBJ1-4,TRBV6-1,TRBD1,TGTGCCAGCAGTGAAGCGAGGGGGCCTTCGGCAACTAATGAAAAACTGTTTTTT,CASSEARGPSATNEKLFF
NA,TRBJ1-3,TRBV28,NA,TGTGCCAGCAAGTCCCTCACGAGCTCTGGAAACACCATATATTTT,CASKSLTSSGNTIYF
NA,TRBJ1-2,TRBV20-1,NA,TGCAGTGCTAGGCGACTCGATGGCTACACCTTC,CSARRLDGYTF
once,TRBJ2-3,TRBV30,NA,TGTGCCTGGAGCGTGGATTTGGGGGGGCCAAGGGGTACAGATACGCAGTATTTT,CAWSVDLGGPRGTDTQYF
NA,TRBJ2-2,TRBV28,NA,TGTGCCAGCAGTACCCCTAGCACCGGGGAGCTGTTTTTT,CASSTPSTGELFF
once,TRBJ1-1,TRBV18,NA,TGTGCCAGCTCACCACGGGCGGGGAACACTGAAGCTTTCTTT,CASSPRAGNTEAFF
few,TRBJ2-5,TRBV29-1,NA,TGCAGCGTTGAAGGTCAGGGGAACCAAGAGACCCAGTACTTC,CSVEGQGNQETQYF
NA,TRBJ2-1,TRBV28,TRBD1,TGTGCCAGCAGTCCACCCCGACAGGGGATCTACAATGAGCAGTTCTTC,CASSPPRQGIYNEQFF
NA,TRBJ2-3,TRBV3-1/TRBV3-2,TRBD2,TGTGCCAGCAGCCAAGGACTAGCGGGAGTTGCTAGCACAGATACGCAGTATTTT,CASSQGLAGVASTDTQYF
once,TRBJ2-5,TRBV28,NA,TGTGCCAGCAGTCTCCGGGGAGCGGGCTTACAAGAGACCCAGTACTTC,CASSLRGAGLQETQYF
NA,TRBJ2-2,TRBV5-1,TRBD1,TGCGCCAGCAGCCCCGGGACAGGGTCTACCGGGGAGCTGTTTTTT,CASSPGTGSTGELFF
few,TRBJ1-5,TRBV11-2,NA,TGTGCCAGCAGCTTAGATGGGGGGGGGCGACAGCCCCAGCATTTT,CASSLDGGGRQPQHF
NA,TRBJ2-1,TRBV7-2,NA,TGTGCCAGCAGTATCCAGGGAACTGAGCAGTTCTTC,CASSIQGTEQFF
NA,TRBJ1-5,TRBV28,NA,TGTGCCAGCAGACCCTCGGCAGATAGTCGGGTTCAGCCCCAGCATTTT,CASRPSADSRVQPQHF
NA,TRBJ2-1,TRBV7-3,TRBD2,TGTGCCAGCAGCGAACTAGCGGGGGGGCACAATGAGCAGTTCTTC,CASSELAGGHNEQFF
NA,TRBJ2-2,TRBV7-6,TRBD2,TGTGCCAGCAGCTTAGAATCAACATCTGCGGGAGGCTTGACCGGGGAGCTGTTTTTT,CASSLESTSAGGLTGELFF
once,TRBJ2-1,TRBV18,NA,TGTGCCAGCTCACCTCTAACAGGGTCTGATGAGAATGAGCAGTTCTTC,CASSPLTGSDENEQFF
NA,TRBJ2-7,TRBV11-2,TRBD2,TGTGCCAGCAGCTTAGATTTGGGACTAGCGGGGGTGCTCGAGCAGTACTTC,CASSLDLGLAGVLEQYF
NA,TRBJ1-1,TRBV7-2,NA,TGTGCCAGCAGCTTAGGGCAGGGAATTTATGAAGCTTTCTTT,CASSLGQGIYEAFF
NA,TRBJ2-5,TRBV19,NA,TGTGCCAGTAGTAAACAGGGTACCGGGCAGGAGACCCAGTACTTC,CASSKQGTGQETQYF
NA,TRBJ2-3,TRBV9,TRBD1,TGTGCCAGCAGCGCGCGGGTAGGTGGGACAGGATATGGCACAGATACGCAGTATTTT,CASSARVGGTGYGTDTQYF
NA,TRBJ2-7,TRBV19,NA,TGTGCCTCCGCCCTCGCTTACCAGGGCTACGAGCAGTACTTC,CASALAYQGYEQYF
NA,TRBJ2-1,TRBV11-2,NA,TGTGCCAGCAGCCGTGATCAGGGGTACAATGAGCAGTTCTTC,CASSRDQGYNEQFF
NA,TRBJ2-7,TRBV28,TRBD2,TGTGCCAGCAGTTCTGCGGGGGGGCCGTACGAGCAGTACTTC,CASSSAGGPYEQYF
NA,TRBJ2-1,TRBV3-1/TRBV3-2,TRBD2,TGTGCCAGCAGCCCCCGAATTGGACTAGCGGGAGGGCCGGCCTACAATGAGCAGTTCTTC,CASSPRIGLAGGPAYNEQFF
NA,TRBJ2-7,TRBV11-2,TRBD2,TGTGCCAGCAGCTTAGTGGGACTAGCGGGTATCTACGAGCAGTACTTC,CASSLVGLAGIYEQYF
NA,TRBJ1-1,TRBV5-1,TRBD1,TGCGCCAGCAGCCCAGGGACAGGGGGTAGCGCTGAAGCTTTCTTT,CASSPGTGGSAEAFF
NA,TRBJ1-1,TRBV4-2,TRBD1,TGTGCCAGCAGCCAGGGACGGACAGGGGGACGGAACACTGAAGCTTTCTTT,CASSQGRTGGRNTEAFF
NA,TRBJ1-4,TRBV15,TRBD1,TGTGCCACCAGCATTAAGACAGGGGATGAAAAACTGTTTTTT,CATSIKTGDEKLFF
NA,TRBJ1-1,TRBV24-1,NA,TGTGCCACCAGTGATTTGCCGCCGACGGAGAGGACTGAAGCTTTCTTT,CATSDLPPTERTEAFF
NA,TRBJ2-3,TRBV5-4,NA,TGTGCCAGCAGCTTGGGCCACAGGGTTGAAGCAGATACGCAGTATTTT,CASSLGHRVEADTQYF
few,TRBJ1-2,TRBV11-2,NA,TGTGCCAGCAGCTTAGAGGCGTCTACACAGCCAGCCTTC,CASSLEASTQPAF
NA,TRBJ1-3,TRBV18,NA,TGTGCCAGCGCAGATCAGGCAGGGCTCTCTGGAAACACCATATATTTT,CASADQAGLSGNTIYF
NA,TRBJ1-3,TRBV7-6,NA,TGTGCCAGCAGCCGGGGGAACACCATATATTTT,CASSRGNTIYF
NA,TRBJ2-7,TRBV10-1,TRBD1,TGCGCCAGCAGTTTTCTCCGGGACAGATACGAGCAGTACTTC,CASSFLRDRYEQYF
NA,TRBJ1-2,TRBV12-3/TRBV12-4,TRBD1,TGTGCCAGCAGGGGGACAGGGAGTGGCTACACCTTC,CASRGTGSGYTF
NA,TRBJ2-5,TRBV7-2,NA,TGTGCCAGCAGCTTAGTGCGGGTGGGGGAGACCCAGTACTTC,CASSLVRVGETQYF
NA,TRBJ1-1,TRBV6-6,TRBD1,TGTGCCAGCAGTTCCGTCGGACAGGACATGAACACTGAAGCTTTCTTT,CASSSVGQDMNTEAFF